This T cell receptor beta chain was sequenced for a study of patients and donors after allogeneic stem cell transplantation. A single record per CDR3 protein comes from TCRdb applying MiXCR to the RT-PCR reads. The sample lists some 880,000 distinct CDR3 sequences; around 17% were seen once. This clonotype was seen a few times. The material sequenced was blood, either unsorted or a sorted T cell fraction (not recorded which). The source of this sequence is a human donor who was either an allogeneic HSCT recipient or a stem cell or donor lymphocyte infusion donor (not recorded which). It is not recorded whose cells these are; they may come from a transplant donor.

The CDR3 region has the DNA TGCGCCAGCAGCCAAGATACGGCCAGGCCAGAGACCCAGTACTTC. This gives the protein CASSQDTARPETQYF. V usage is TRBV4-3 and J usage is TRBJ2-5; D gene unclear. CDR3 length: 15 amino acids. The ends were cut back, 0 bases at V and 4 bases at J, with 12 bases in the middle. Germline V gene data show CDR1 as LGHNA and CDR2 as YSLEER.